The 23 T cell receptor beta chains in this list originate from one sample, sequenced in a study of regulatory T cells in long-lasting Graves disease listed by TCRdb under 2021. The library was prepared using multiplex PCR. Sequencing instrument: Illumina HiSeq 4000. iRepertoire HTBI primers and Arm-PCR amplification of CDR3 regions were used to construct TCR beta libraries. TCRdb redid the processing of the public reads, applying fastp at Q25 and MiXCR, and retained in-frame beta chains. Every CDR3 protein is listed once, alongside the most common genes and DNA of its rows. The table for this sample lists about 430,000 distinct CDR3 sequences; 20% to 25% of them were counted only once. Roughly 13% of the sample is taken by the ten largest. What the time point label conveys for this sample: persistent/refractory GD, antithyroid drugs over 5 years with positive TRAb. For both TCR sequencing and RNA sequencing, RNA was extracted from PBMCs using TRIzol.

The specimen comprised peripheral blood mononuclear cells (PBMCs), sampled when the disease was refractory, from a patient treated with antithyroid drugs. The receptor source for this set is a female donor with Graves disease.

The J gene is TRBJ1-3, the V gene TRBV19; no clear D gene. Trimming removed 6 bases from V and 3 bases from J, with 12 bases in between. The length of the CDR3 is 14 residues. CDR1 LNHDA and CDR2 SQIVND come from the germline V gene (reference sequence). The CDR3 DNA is TGTGCCAGTAGCTACCCCAGCGATGGAAACACCATATATTTT. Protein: CASSYPSDGNTIYF. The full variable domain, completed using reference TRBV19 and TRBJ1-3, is DGGITQSPKYLFRKEGQNVTLSCEQNLNHDAMYWYRQDPGQGLRLIYYSQIVNDFQKGDIAEGYSVSREKKESFPLTVTSAQKNPTAFYLCASSYPSDGNTIYFGEGSWLTVV.

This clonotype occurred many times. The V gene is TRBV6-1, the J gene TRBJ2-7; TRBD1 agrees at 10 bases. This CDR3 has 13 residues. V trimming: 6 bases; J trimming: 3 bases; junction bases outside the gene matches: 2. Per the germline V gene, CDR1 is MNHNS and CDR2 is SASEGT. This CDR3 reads CASRGTGDYEQYF. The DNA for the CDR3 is TGTGCCAGCAGAGGGACAGGGGACTACGAGCAGTACTTC.

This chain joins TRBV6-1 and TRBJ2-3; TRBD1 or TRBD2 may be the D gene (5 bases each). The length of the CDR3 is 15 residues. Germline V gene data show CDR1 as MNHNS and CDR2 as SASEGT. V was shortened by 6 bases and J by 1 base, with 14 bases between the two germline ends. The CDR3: CASRGGDSGTDTQYF. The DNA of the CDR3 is TGTGCCAGCAGAGGAGGAGACAGTGGCACAGATACGCAGTATTTT.

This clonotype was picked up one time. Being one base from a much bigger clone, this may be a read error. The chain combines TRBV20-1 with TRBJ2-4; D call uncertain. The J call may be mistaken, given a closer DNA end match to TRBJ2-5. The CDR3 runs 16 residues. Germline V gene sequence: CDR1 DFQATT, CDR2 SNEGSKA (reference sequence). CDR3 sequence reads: CSARPTGRPARETQYF. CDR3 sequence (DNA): TGCAGTGCTAGACCTACCGGTCGGCCTGCACGAGAGACCCAGTACTTC.

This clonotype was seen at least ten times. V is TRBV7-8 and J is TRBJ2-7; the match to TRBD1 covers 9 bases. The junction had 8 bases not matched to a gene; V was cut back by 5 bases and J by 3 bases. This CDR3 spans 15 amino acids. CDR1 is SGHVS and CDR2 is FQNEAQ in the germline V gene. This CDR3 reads CASSPRPGQGYEQYF. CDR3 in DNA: TGTGCCAGCAGCCCAAGGCCGGGACAGGGCTACGAGCAGTACTTC.

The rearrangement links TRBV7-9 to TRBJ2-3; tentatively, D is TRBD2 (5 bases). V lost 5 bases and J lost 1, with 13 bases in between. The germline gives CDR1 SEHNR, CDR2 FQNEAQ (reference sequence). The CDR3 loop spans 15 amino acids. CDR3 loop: CASSPSAGGTDTQYF. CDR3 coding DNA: TGTGCCAGCAGCCCTAGTGCGGGCGGCACAGATACGCAGTATTTT.

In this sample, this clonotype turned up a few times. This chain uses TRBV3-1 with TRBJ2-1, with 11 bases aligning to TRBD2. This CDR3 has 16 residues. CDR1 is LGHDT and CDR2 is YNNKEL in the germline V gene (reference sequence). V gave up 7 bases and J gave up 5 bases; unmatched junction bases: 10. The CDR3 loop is CASKRGGTSGDNEQFF. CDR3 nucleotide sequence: TGTGCCAGCAAAAGGGGGGGGACTAGCGGAGACAATGAGCAGTTCTTC.

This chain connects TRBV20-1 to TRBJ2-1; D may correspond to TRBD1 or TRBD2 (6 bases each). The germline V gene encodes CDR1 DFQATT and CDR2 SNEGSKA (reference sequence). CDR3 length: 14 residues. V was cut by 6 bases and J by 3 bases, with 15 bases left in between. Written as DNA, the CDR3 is TGCAGTGCCATAAGGGGGGATCTCTACAATGAGCAGTTCTTC. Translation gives CSAIRGDLYNEQFF.

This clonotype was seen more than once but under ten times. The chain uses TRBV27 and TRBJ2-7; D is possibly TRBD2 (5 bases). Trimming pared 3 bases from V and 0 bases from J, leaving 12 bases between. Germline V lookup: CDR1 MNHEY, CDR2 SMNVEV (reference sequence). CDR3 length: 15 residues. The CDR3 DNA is TGTGCCAGCAGTTTGCGGGCAGGCCGCTCCTACGAGCAGTACTTC. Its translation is CASSLRAGRSYEQYF.

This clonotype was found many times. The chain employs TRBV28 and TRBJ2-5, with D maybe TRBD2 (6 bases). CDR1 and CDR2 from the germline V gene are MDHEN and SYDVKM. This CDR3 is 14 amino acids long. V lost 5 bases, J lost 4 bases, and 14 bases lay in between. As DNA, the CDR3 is TGTGCCAGCAGTCGCCCGGGGGTAGGAGAGACCCAGTACTTC. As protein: CASSRPGVGETQYF. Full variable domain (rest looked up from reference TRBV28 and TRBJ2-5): DVKVTQSSRYLVKRTGEKVFLECVQDMDHENMFWYRQDPGLGLRLIYFSYDVKMKEKGDIPEGYSVSREKKERFSLILESASTNQTSMYLCASSRPGVGETQYFGPGTRLLVL.

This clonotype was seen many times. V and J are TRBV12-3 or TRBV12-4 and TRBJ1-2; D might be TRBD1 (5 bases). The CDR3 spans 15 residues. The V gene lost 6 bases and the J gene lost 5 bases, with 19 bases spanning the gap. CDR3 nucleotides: TGTGCCAGCAGCATGGGACCCAACCCCGGTTATGGCTACACCTTC. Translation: CASSMGPNPGYGYTF.

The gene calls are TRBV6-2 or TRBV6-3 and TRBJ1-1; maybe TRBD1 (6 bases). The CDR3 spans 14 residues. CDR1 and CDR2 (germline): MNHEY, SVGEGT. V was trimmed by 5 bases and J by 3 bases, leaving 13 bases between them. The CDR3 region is CASSERGLYTEAFF. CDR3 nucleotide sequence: TGTGCCAGCAGTGAACGGGGGCTGTACACTGAAGCTTTCTTT.

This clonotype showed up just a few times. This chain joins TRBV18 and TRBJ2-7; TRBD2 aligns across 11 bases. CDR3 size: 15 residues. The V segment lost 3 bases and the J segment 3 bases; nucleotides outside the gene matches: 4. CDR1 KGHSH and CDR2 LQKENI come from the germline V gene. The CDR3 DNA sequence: TGTGCCAGCTCACCTCCCGGGACTAGCGGCTACGAGCAGTACTTC. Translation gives CASSPPGTSGYEQYF.

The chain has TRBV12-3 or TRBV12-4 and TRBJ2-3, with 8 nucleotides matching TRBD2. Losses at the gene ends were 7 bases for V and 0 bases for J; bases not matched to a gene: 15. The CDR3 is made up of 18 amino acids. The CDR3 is CASTKTLTSGTSTDTQYF. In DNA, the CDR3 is TGTGCCAGCACCAAAACCTTAACTAGCGGAACGAGCACAGATACGCAGTATTTT.

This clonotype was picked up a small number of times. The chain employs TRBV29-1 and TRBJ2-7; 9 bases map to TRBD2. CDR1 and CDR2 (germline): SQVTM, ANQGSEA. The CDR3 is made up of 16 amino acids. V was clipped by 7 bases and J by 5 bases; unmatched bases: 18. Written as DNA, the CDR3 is TGCAGCGCTCTCCCGACTAGCGGCAACATCCCCGACGAGCAGTACTTC. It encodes CSALPTSGNIPDEQYF.

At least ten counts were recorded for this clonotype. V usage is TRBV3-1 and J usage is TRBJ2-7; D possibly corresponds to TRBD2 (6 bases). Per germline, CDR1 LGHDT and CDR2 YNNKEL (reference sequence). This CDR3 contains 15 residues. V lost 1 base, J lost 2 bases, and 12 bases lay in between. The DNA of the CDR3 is TGTGCCAGCAGCCAAGGGGCGGGAACAGCCTACGAGCAGTACTTC. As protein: CASSQGAGTAYEQYF.

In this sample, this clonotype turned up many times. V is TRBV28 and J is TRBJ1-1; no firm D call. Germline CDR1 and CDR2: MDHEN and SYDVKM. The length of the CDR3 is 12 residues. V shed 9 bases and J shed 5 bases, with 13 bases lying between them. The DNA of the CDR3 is TGTGCCAGTTATACGGGCGTGACTGAAGCTTTCTTT. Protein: CASYTGVTEAFF.

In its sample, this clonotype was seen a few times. CDR3 DNA: TGTGCCAGCAGCGTCGACCGTGGAAAACTGTTTTTT. Translation: CASSVDRGKLFF. This chain joins TRBV9 and TRBJ1-4; the D is unclear. CDR3 length equals 12 residues. The V and J ends lost 2 bases and 10 bases respectively, with 9 bases between them. Germline loops: CDR1 SGDLS, CDR2 YYNGEE.

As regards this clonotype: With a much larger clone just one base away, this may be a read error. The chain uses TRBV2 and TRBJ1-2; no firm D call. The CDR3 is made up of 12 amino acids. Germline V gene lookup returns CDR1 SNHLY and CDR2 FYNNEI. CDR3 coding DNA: TGTGCCGGCGTGGAAGCTAACTATGGCCACACCTTC. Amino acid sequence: CAGVEANYGHTF.

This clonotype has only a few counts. CDR3 loop: CSVESHTEAFF. The CDR3 DNA reads TGCAGCGTTGAATCCCACACTGAAGCTTTCTTT. This chain links TRBV29-1 with TRBJ1-1; no definite D call. The V and J ends lost 2 bases and 3 bases respectively, with 4 bases between them. The germline gives CDR1 SQVTM, CDR2 ANQGSEA. The CDR3 covers 11 residues.

The CDR3 loop is CASSVASGRADEQFF. The DNA for the CDR3 is TGTGCCAGCAGTGTAGCGAGCGGGAGGGCCGATGAGCAGTTCTTC. V usage is TRBV6-1 and J usage is TRBJ2-1; 10 bases are a match to TRBD2. Trimming at V came to 4 bases and at J to 8 bases, leaving 8 bases not matched to a gene. Germline-derived CDR1 and CDR2 are MNHNS and SASEGT. CDR3 size: 15 residues.

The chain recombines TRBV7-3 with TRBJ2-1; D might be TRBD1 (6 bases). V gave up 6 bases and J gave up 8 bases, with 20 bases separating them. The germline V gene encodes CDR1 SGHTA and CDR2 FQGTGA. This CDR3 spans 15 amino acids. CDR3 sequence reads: CASRPTGLLGDEQFF. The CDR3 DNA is TGTGCCAGCAGACCAACAGGGCTTCTCGGCGATGAGCAGTTCTTC. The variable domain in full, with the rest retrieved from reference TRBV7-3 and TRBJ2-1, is GAGVSQTPSNKVTEKGKYVELRCDPISGHTALYWYRQSLGQGPEFLIYFQGTGAADDSGLPNDRFFAVRPEGSVSTLKIQRTERGDSAVYLCASRPTGLLGDEQFFGPGTRLTVL.

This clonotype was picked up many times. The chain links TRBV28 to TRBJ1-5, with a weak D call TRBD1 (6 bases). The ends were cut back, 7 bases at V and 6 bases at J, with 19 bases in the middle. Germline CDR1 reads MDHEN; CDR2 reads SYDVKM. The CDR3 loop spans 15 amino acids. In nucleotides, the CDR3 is TGTGCCAGCACTCCGGGGGGGGGCCTATCTCAGCCCCAGCATTTT. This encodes CASTPGGGLSQPQHF.